This T cell receptor (beta chain) was documented in a study of T-cell memory formation after mild COVID-19. General observations from the study: Several responding clones turned up in pre-infection memory, indicating that cross-reactive memory may have taken part.

One entry per CDR3 protein, called by TCRdb with MiXCR from the 5' RACE reads. This repertoire shows 190,000 or so distinct CDR3 sequences, 20% to 25% found once; its top ten account for more than 20%. This clonotype was counted only a few times. What it binds is not known. Trimming removed 5 bases from V and 1 base from J, with 6 bases in between. The germline V gene has CDR1 SEHNR and CDR2 FQNEAQ (reference sequence). The CDR3 has 12 residues. The source material was PBMCs or a T cell subset sorted from them (not recorded which). This sequence originates from an adult woman who had mild COVID-19 (a few samples of this study predate the infection). Cell type and time point are not known. The V and J genes are TRBV7-9 and TRBJ2-7; D unresolved. The DNA for the CDR3 is TGTGCCAGCAGCCCCCCTTCCTACGAGCAGTACTTC. Translated, it gives CASSPPSYEQYF.